In this sample, the clone carrying this TCR beta chain turned up a few times. The record originates from a study of blood T cells in healthy people across ages. Germline V lookup: CDR1 DFQATT, CDR2 SNEGSKA (reference sequence). The CDR3 spans 11 residues. Through a sample-barcoded 5' primer and a J-beta primer mix, a second PCR was run for roughly 6 to 11 cycles. TCRdb itself ran the 5' RACE reads through MiXCR, one entry per CDR3 protein. The sample includes more than 1 million distinct CDR3 sequences, 35% to 55% of them seen just once. This sequence joins TRBV20-1 and TRBJ1-1; weak D call: TRBD1 (5 bases). The clonotype originates from a woman aged 55 to 70 in good health. The source material was blood. CDR3 residues: CGAPLNTEAFF. CDR3 coding DNA: TGCGGGGCCCCTTTGAACACTGAAGCTTTCTTT.